The next 20 T cell receptor beta chains were all read from a single sample in a study of regulatory T cells in long-lasting Graves disease. With iRepertoire HTBI primers and Arm-PCR of CDR3 regions, TCR beta libraries were built. Each CDR3 protein is one row after TCRdb ran MiXCR on the multiplex PCR reads. Here the sample spans about half a million distinct CDR3 sequences, 12% being singletons. Time point defined: newly diagnosed GD, antithyroid drugs for less than 3 months. PBMCs were the source of the RNA used for TCR sequencing. These data also featured in a second study, about T cells in Graves' hyperthyroidism and ophthalmopathy.

The specimen comprised peripheral blood mononuclear cells (PBMCs), sampled at new diagnosis, from a patient treated with antithyroid drugs. Receptors originate from a young woman with Graves disease.

This clonotype occurred many times. The V call is TRBV12-3 or TRBV12-4, the J call TRBJ1-2; TRBD1 matches 9 bases. The J call is doubtful: the DNA matches TRBJ2-1 better. This CDR3 is built from 15 residues. Here the CDR3 DNA reads TGTGCCAGCAGGCCCGTCGGGACAGGGAGGAATGAGCAGTTCTTC. Amino acids: CASRPVGTGRNEQFF.

In its sample, this clonotype was seen a few times. The rearrangement joins TRBV7-2 to TRBJ2-1; D is perhaps TRBD2 (5 bases). This CDR3 has 15 residues. Germline V gene lookup returns CDR1 SGHTA and CDR2 FQGNSA. The V and J ends lost 5 bases and 1 base respectively, with 12 bases between them. In nucleotides, the CDR3 is TGTGCCAGCAGCCCCGCGCGGGTGTCCTACAATGAGCAGTTCTTC. Protein: CASSPARVSYNEQFF.

This clonotype was detected many times. The chain combines TRBV30 with TRBJ2-1; D is perhaps TRBD2 (7 bases). Germline-derived CDR1 and CDR2 are GTSNPN and SVGIG (reference sequence). With 0 bases removed from V and 1 base from J, the gap between germline ends came to 19 bases. CDR3 length equals 18 residues. The CDR3: CAWSVRGAKVLSYNEQFF. CDR3 in DNA: TGTGCCTGGAGTGTACGGGGGGCCAAAGTCCTTTCCTACAATGAGCAGTTCTTC.

This clonotype was observed at least ten times. V gene TRBV30 combines with J gene TRBJ2-7, with a tentative D call TRBD1 (6 bases). The V gene lost 2 bases and the J gene lost 4 bases, with 12 bases spanning the gap. This CDR3 region has 13 residues. Germline V gene sequence: CDR1 GTSNPN, CDR2 SVGIG (reference sequence). This chain's CDR3 is CAWSPGQPYEQYF. Written as DNA, the CDR3 is TGTGCCTGGAGTCCCGGACAGCCTTACGAGCAGTACTTC.

The table lists this clonotype with many counts. The rearrangement uses TRBV10-2 and TRBJ2-7, with TRBD1 identical over 9 bases. The J segment lost 5 bases and the V segment lost 7 bases, leaving 6 bases of the junction unmatched. Germline V gives CDR1 WSHSY, CDR2 SAAADI. This CDR3 comprises 13 residues. The CDR3: CASIEDRGHEQYF. The CDR3 bases are TGCGCCAGCATAGAGGACAGGGGCCACGAGCAGTACTTC.

V usage is TRBV7-9 and J usage is TRBJ2-1; 8 nucleotides align to TRBD1. Germline CDR1 reads SEHNR; CDR2 reads FQNEAQ (reference sequence). V was clipped by 5 bases and J by 3 bases; unmatched bases: 6. The CDR3 length is 15 residues. The CDR3 loop reads CASSRDRGGYNEQFF. CDR3 bases: TGTGCCAGCAGCCGTGACAGGGGTGGCTACAATGAGCAGTTCTTC. The variable domain in full, with the rest retrieved from reference TRBV7-9 and TRBJ2-1, is DTGVSQNPRHKITKRGQNVTFRCDPISEHNRLYWYRQTLGQGPEFLTYFQNEAQLEKSRLLSDRFSAERPKGSFSTLEIQRTEQGDSAMYLCASSRDRGGYNEQFFGPGTRLTVL.

In its sample, this clonotype was seen many times. The chain combines TRBV20-1 with TRBJ2-3, with TRBD2 matching over 9 bases. Germline V lookup: CDR1 DFQATT, CDR2 SNEGSKA (reference sequence). The CDR3 covers 15 residues. V lost 6 bases and J lost 1; bases outside the gene matches: 8. CDR3 residues: CSARREGSGTDTQYF. The CDR3 bases are TGCAGTGCCCGGCGGGAGGGATCCGGCACAGATACGCAGTATTTT.

The chain has TRBV6-2 or TRBV6-3 and TRBJ2-1; D possibly corresponds to TRBD1 (6 bases). The V end lost 6 bases, the J end lost 0 bases, and 12 bases lay between the germline ends. Germline CDR1 is MNHEY and CDR2 is SVGEGT. The CDR3 is made up of 15 amino acids. The CDR3: CASSQTGRSYNEQFF. CDR3 DNA sequence: TGTGCCAGCAGCCAGACAGGCCGCTCCTACAATGAGCAGTTCTTC.

This clonotype showed up many times. The chain has TRBV7-3 and TRBJ2-1; 10 nucleotides match TRBD2. The CDR3 extends over 15 amino acids. V shed 6 bases, J shed 5 bases, and the junction held 7 bases outside the gene matches. Germline loops: CDR1 SGHTA, CDR2 FQGTGA. In nucleotides, the CDR3 is TGTGCCAGCAGTTCTGAACTAGCGGGAAACAATGAGCAGTTCTTC. Translation gives CASSSELAGNNEQFF.

This clonotype was seen a few times. The chain links TRBV28 to TRBJ2-7; TRBD1 matches at 8 bases. Per germline, CDR1 MDHEN and CDR2 SYDVKM. The V gene end was trimmed by 2 bases and the J gene end by 3 bases; junction bases not matched to a gene: 3. The CDR3 extends over 14 amino acids. The chain's CDR3 is CASSLRTGNYEQYF. CDR3 DNA: TGTGCCAGCAGTTTAAGGACAGGGAACTACGAGCAGTACTTC.

This clonotype was counted at least ten times. V and J are TRBV11-2 and TRBJ2-1, with D possibly matching TRBD2 (5 bases). With 2 bases removed from V and 6 bases from J, the gap between germline ends came to 14 bases. CDR1 is SGHAT and CDR2 is FQNNGV in the germline V gene. The CDR3 is 15 residues long. The CDR3 DNA is TGTGCCAGCAGCTTAATTCGGGGTCGGTCCAATGAGCAGTTCTTC. Translating gives CASSLIRGRSNEQFF. Using reference TRBV11-2 and TRBJ2-1 for the parts outside the CDR3, the full variable domain is EAGVAQSPRYKIIEKRQSVAFWCNPISGHATLYWYQQILGQGPKLLIQFQNNGVVDDSQLPKDRFSAERLKGVDSTLKIQPAKLEDSAVYLCASSLIRGRSNEQFFGPGTRLTVL.

V is TRBV12-3 or TRBV12-4 and J is TRBJ2-1; 10 nucleotides align to TRBD2. The CDR3 contains 15 residues. With 3 bases clipped from V and 10 bases from J, the junction kept 9 bases outside the gene matches. Here the CDR3 reads CASSFGLAGVAEQFF. The DNA of the CDR3 is TGTGCCAGCAGTTTTGGGCTAGCGGGAGTGGCAGAGCAGTTCTTC.

The J gene is TRBJ2-3, the V gene TRBV11-2; no clear D. CDR3 size: 14 residues. Trimming removed 2 bases at V and 2 bases at J, with 8 bases between. Germline V gene sequence: CDR1 SGHAT, CDR2 FQNNGV. In DNA, the CDR3 is TGTGCCAGCAGCTTAAGGGTCCCCACAGATACGCAGTATTTT. This sequence encodes CASSLRVPTDTQYF.

Concerning this clonotype itself: This may arise from a read error, as a much more abundant clone is one base away. The V call is TRBV20-1, the J call TRBJ2-3; no clear D. The germline V gene has CDR1 DFQATT and CDR2 SNEGSKA (reference sequence). This CDR3 is 14 amino acids long. V lost 5 bases to trimming and J lost 0 bases, with 12 bases between them. The CDR3 loop reads CSAHMVPSTDTQYF. The CDR3, as DNA: TGCAGTGCTCACATGGTTCCTAGCACAGATACGCAGTATTTT.

This clonotype was detected a few times. The chain carries TRBV12-3 or TRBV12-4 and TRBJ1-5, with D unclear. V lost 3 bases and J lost 6, with 6 bases in between. The CDR3 runs 12 residues. This chain's CDR3 is CASSFVSQPQHF. DNA for the CDR3: TGTGCCAGCAGTTTTGTCTCTCAGCCCCAGCATTTT.

The CDR3 loop is CSATQDSYGYTF. The CDR3 DNA sequence: TGCAGTGCTACCCAGGACAGCTATGGCTACACCTTC. V and J are TRBV20-1 and TRBJ1-2; the D gene is possibly TRBD1 (6 bases). The CDR3 is 12 residues long. V gave up 4 bases and J gave up 4 bases, with 10 bases separating them. Germline-derived CDR1 and CDR2 are DFQATT and SNEGSKA (reference sequence).

Of note for this clonotype: A far larger clone lies a single base away; this is likely a read error. The chain joins TRBV11-2 to TRBJ2-7; D ambiguous. The CDR3 is 13 residues long. In germline, CDR1 is SGHAT, CDR2 FQNNGV. Trimming removed 2 bases at V and 7 bases at J, with 12 bases between. The CDR3 region is CASSLNGVNEQYF. CDR3 nucleotides: TGTGCCAGCAGCTTAAATGGGGTTAATGAGCAGTACTTC.

The sample holds a few counts of this clonotype. The chain uses TRBV30 and TRBJ2-5, with 7 bases that match TRBD2. V dropped 5 bases and J dropped 4; count of bases not matched to a gene: 13. The CDR3 runs 15 residues. Germline V gives CDR1 GTSNPN, CDR2 SVGIG (reference sequence). In DNA form, the CDR3 reads TGTGCCTGGGGAACCGGGACGGGAGGAGGAGAGACCCAGTACTTC. Encoded protein: CAWGTGTGGGETQYF.

This clonotype was recorded a few times. The chain combines TRBV5-1 with TRBJ2-3; D is perhaps TRBD1 (6 bases). The V end lost 3 bases, the J end lost 0 bases, and 14 bases lay between the germline ends. This CDR3 region has 16 residues. Germline values: CDR1 SGHRS, CDR2 YFSETQ. This CDR3 reads CASSSSGQTSTDTQYF. The CDR3 nucleotides are TGCGCCAGCAGCTCCTCGGGACAAACTAGCACAGATACGCAGTATTTT.

Turning to this clonotype: This may arise from a read error, as a much more abundant clone is one base away. The rearrangement links TRBV11-2 to TRBJ2-4, with D perhaps TRBD2 (5 bases). The germline V gene has CDR1 SGHAT and CDR2 FQNNGV. CDR3 length equals 13 residues. The CDR3 protein is CASSFAGPNLQYF. The DNA of the CDR3 is TGTGCCAGCAGCTTCGCGGGCCCAAACCTTCAGTACTTC. The full variable domain, completed using reference TRBV11-2 and TRBJ2-4, is EAGVAQSPRYKIIEKRQSVAFWCNPISGHATLYWYQQILGQGPKLLIQFQNNGVVDDSQLPKDRFSAERLKGVDSTLKIQPAKLEDSAVYLCASSFAGPNLQYFGAGTRLSVL.